Each of the 32 T cell receptor beta chains below was sequenced from the same sample in a study of blood T cells in healthy people across ages. A second PCR, run for roughly 7 to 12 cycles, used a sample-barcoded 5' primer plus a J-beta primer mix. TCRdb itself ran the 5' RACE reads through MiXCR, one entry per CDR3 protein. Of around 900,000 distinct CDR3 sequences in the sample, around 54% are singletons; the top ten hold 20% to 25%. Source material: blood. These receptors were obtained from a woman in her sixties or seventies in good health.

The V and J genes are TRBV12-3 or TRBV12-4 and TRBJ2-7; D remains ambiguous. The ends were cut back, 5 bases at V and 2 bases at J, with 13 bases in the middle. The CDR3 consists of 14 residues. As DNA, the CDR3 is TGTGCCAGCAGTCCTCCTGGGGATCCCTACGAGCAGTACTTC. It specifies CASSPPGDPYEQYF.

This clonotype was picked up one time. The V gene is TRBV27, the J gene TRBJ1-2; D unresolved. Per the germline V gene, CDR1 is MNHEY and CDR2 is SMNVEV (reference sequence). V lost 3 bases and J 0 bases, leaving 8 bases between the germline ends. This CDR3 contains 14 residues. The CDR3 DNA reads TGTGCCAGCAGTTTCCTAACGTCTAACTATGGCTACACCTTC. Amino acid sequence: CASSFLTSNYGYTF.

This clonotype has just a few counts. The chain links TRBV15 to TRBJ2-3; D is unclear. Per germline, CDR1 LNHNV and CDR2 YYDKDF (reference sequence). V lost 0 bases and J 3 bases, leaving 4 bases between the germline ends. This CDR3 region has 13 residues. In nucleotides, the CDR3 is TGTGCCACCAGCAGAGATGCAACAGATACGCAGTATTTT. This sequence encodes CATSRDATDTQYF.

Notes on this clonotype: The junction does not match germline at one end; this may be a read error. The rearrangement joins TRBV3-1 to TRBJ1-2, with D unresolved. Germline-derived CDR1 and CDR2 are LGHDT and YNNKEL (reference sequence). The CDR3 spans 14 residues. The CDR3 DNA sequence: TGTGCCGGCAGCCAAGGACCGATAGGCTCCGGCTACACCTTC. Translation: CAGSQGPIGSGYTF.

The gene calls are TRBV29-1 and TRBJ2-1; 11 positions match TRBD1. This CDR3 contains 15 residues. V shed 2 bases, J shed 3 bases, and the junction held 3 bases outside the gene matches. Per the germline V gene, CDR1 is SQVTM and CDR2 is ANQGSEA. The CDR3 DNA sequence: TGCAGCGTTGAAAGGGGGACAGGGGGCTACAATGAGCAGTTCTTC. Translation gives CSVERGTGGYNEQFF.

The chain links TRBV7-9 to TRBJ2-7; D perhaps matches TRBD1 (5 bases). The V gene's germline CDR1 is SEHNR and CDR2 FQNEAQ (reference sequence). Trimming removed 7 bases at V and 2 bases at J, with 15 bases between. CDR3 length equals 14 residues. The CDR3 nucleotides are TGTGCCAGCACCCCCGACAGACTCCCCTACGAGCAGTACTTC. This encodes CASTPDRLPYEQYF.

The genes are TRBV7-2 and TRBJ2-5, with 8 bases fitting TRBD2. The CDR3 has 14 amino acids. In germline, CDR1 is SGHTA, CDR2 FQGNSA. After removal of 5 bases from V and 5 bases from J, the junction contained 7 bases not matched to a gene. The CDR3 DNA reads as TGTGCCAGCAGCACCAGCGGGAGACTGGAGACCCAGTACTTC. Translation: CASSTSGRLETQYF.

This clonotype was counted a few times. The chain has TRBV7-2 and TRBJ2-3, with D hard to call. Trimming took 0 bases from V and 4 from J, leaving 17 bases between them. Per germline, CDR1 SGHTA and CDR2 FQGNSA. The CDR3 has 17 amino acids. CDR3: CASSLAPVLGTADTQYF. CDR3 coding DNA: TGTGCCAGCAGCTTAGCGCCAGTCTTAGGCACCGCAGATACGCAGTATTTT. Drawing the rest from reference TRBV7-2 and TRBJ2-3, the complete variable domain is GAGVSQSPSNKVTEKGKDVELRCDPISGHTALYWYRQSLGQGLEFLIYFQGNSAPDKSGLPSDRFSAERTGGSVSTLTIQRTQQEDSAVYLCASSLAPVLGTADTQYFGPGTRLTVL.

The chain combines TRBV5-1 with TRBJ2-1, with unresolved D. Germline values: CDR1 SGHRS, CDR2 YFSETQ. The CDR3 totals 14 residues. The V end was cut by 2 bases, the J end by 0 bases, with 6 bases between. Here the CDR3 reads CASSFPSSYNEQFF. In nucleotides, the CDR3 is TGCGCCAGCAGCTTTCCCAGCTCCTACAATGAGCAGTTCTTC.

The CDR3 protein is CASTDRVNIQYF. For the CDR3, the DNA is TGCGCCAGCACCGACAGGGTTAACATTCAGTACTTC. This chain joins TRBV10-2 and TRBJ2-4; 7 bases line up with TRBD1. The CDR3 loop spans 12 amino acids. V shed 7 bases and J 7 bases; nucleotides not matched to a gene: 4. CDR1 is WSHSY, CDR2 SAAADI, per germline.

The gene calls are TRBV7-4 and TRBJ2-7; D may be TRBD1 (6 bases). This CDR3 has 17 amino acids. V was trimmed by 1 base and J by 0 bases, leaving 16 bases between them. From germline, CDR1 is SGHVT and CDR2 SQSDAQ. CDR3 DNA: TGTGCCAGCAGCTTAGACCCAGGACAGCCCAGCTCCTACGAGCAGTACTTC. It codes for CASSLDPGQPSSYEQYF.

The chain carries TRBV4-2 and TRBJ1-5; D remains ambiguous. The V and J ends lost 4 bases and 5 bases respectively, with 9 bases between them. From germline, CDR1 is LGHNA and CDR2 YNFKEQ. The CDR3 extends over 13 amino acids. Here the CDR3 reads CASSRSGDQPQHF. The CDR3 nucleotides are TGTGCCAGCAGCCGGTCCGGGGATCAGCCCCAGCATTTT.

The chain is built from TRBV7-9 and TRBJ1-4; D is unresolved. The CDR3 is made up of 16 amino acids. Germline V gene data show CDR1 as SEHNR and CDR2 as FQNEAQ (reference sequence). Trimming shortened V by 0 bases and J by 3 bases, and 11 bases separated the two germline ends. This CDR3 is CASSLASIPANEKLFF. CDR3 sequence (DNA): TGTGCCAGCAGCTTAGCATCCATCCCGGCTAATGAAAAACTGTTTTTT.

The CDR3 here is CASTEGPGGYNEQFF. CDR3 sequence (DNA): TGTGCCAGCACCGAGGGGCCCGGGGGCTACAATGAGCAGTTCTTC. The chain is built from TRBV7-6 and TRBJ2-1; TRBD2 might be the D (6 bases). This CDR3 is 15 amino acids long. Germline CDR1 SGHVS, CDR2 FNYEAQ. V lost 7 bases to trimming and J lost 3 bases, with 16 bases between them.

This chain joins TRBV28 and TRBJ2-4, with 10 bases identical to TRBD1. The CDR3 has 15 residues. The V gene's germline CDR1 is MDHEN and CDR2 SYDVKM. The V gene end was trimmed by 5 bases and the J gene end by 8 bases; junction bases not matched to a gene: 9. The CDR3 reads CASSPLTGGVDIQYF. CDR3 nucleotides: TGTGCCAGCAGTCCGCTGACAGGGGGCGTCGACATTCAGTACTTC.

This clonotype has more than one count but fewer than ten. The V and J genes are TRBV5-1 and TRBJ2-7; possible D gene TRBD2, 6 bases. Trimming pared 0 bases from V and 5 bases from J, leaving 15 bases between. CDR1 is SGHRS, CDR2 YFSETQ, per germline. This CDR3 is built from 15 residues. CDR3 DNA sequence: TGCGCCAGCAGCTTGGCCGCAGGGAGGAGTGACGAGCAGTACTTC. This codes for CASSLAAGRSDEQYF.

The V call is TRBV6-1, the J call TRBJ2-3; 14 bases map to TRBD2. V was clipped by 6 bases and J by 0 bases; unmatched bases: 2. The germline CDR1 and CDR2 sequences are MNHNS and SASEGT. CDR3 length: 16 residues. CDR3 sequence: CASRRLAGGSTDTQYF. In nucleotides, the CDR3 is TGTGCCAGCAGACGACTAGCGGGAGGGAGCACAGATACGCAGTATTTT.

The chain combines TRBV29-1 with TRBJ2-7, with 7 positions matching TRBD2. This CDR3 is built from 13 residues. V was pared by 3 bases and J by 7 bases, with 9 bases of the junction left unmatched. The germline V gene encodes CDR1 SQVTM and CDR2 ANQGSEA. CDR3 in DNA: TGCAGCGTTGAGCTAGCGGATCACAATGAGCAGTACTTC. Protein: CSVELADHNEQYF.

This clonotype appeared a few times. V usage is TRBV6-2 or TRBV6-3 and J usage is TRBJ2-5; 10 nucleotides align to TRBD2. The ends lost 6 bases at V and 2 bases at J; junction bases unmatched: 6. The CDR3 has 15 residues. The germline V gene has CDR1 MNHEY and CDR2 SVGEGT. CDR3 nucleotides: TGTGCCAGCAGACCTAGCGGGAGCCATCAAGAGACCCAGTACTTC. This codes for CASRPSGSHQETQYF.

J is TRBJ2-1 and V is TRBV28; D is tentatively TRBD1 or TRBD2 (5 bases each). The CDR3 contains 13 residues. V lost 5 bases, J lost 8 bases, and 13 bases lay in between. Germline assignment: CDR1 MDHEN and CDR2 SYDVKM. The CDR3 region is CASSAGTSHEQFF. The CDR3 DNA follows: TGTGCCAGCAGTGCCGGGACCTCACATGAGCAGTTCTTC.

The chain employs TRBV24-1 and TRBJ2-5, with TRBD2 as a possible D gene (6 bases). The CDR3 length is 14 residues. Germline lookup yields CDR1 KGHDR and CDR2 SFDVKD. Deletions cut 4 bases from V and 5 bases from J, with 13 bases between. As DNA, the CDR3 is TGTGCCACCAGTGACCTTGGGACTTCGGAGACCCAGTACTTC. This encodes CATSDLGTSETQYF.

This clonotype was observed a few times. CDR3 nucleotide sequence: TGTGCCAGCAGCGACGGGACAGGGGATTGGGCGGCGGCGTTCTTC. This translates into CASSDGTGDWAAAFF. The chain recombines TRBV7-2 with TRBJ2-1, with 10 bases fitting TRBD1. The CDR3 length is 15 residues. The J segment lost 15 bases and the V segment lost 5 bases, leaving 16 bases of the junction unmatched. The germline gives CDR1 SGHTA, CDR2 FQGNSA.

The chain uses TRBV27 and TRBJ2-6, with D perhaps assigned TRBD1 or TRBD2 (6 bases each). V lost 2 bases and J 2 bases, leaving 19 bases between the germline ends. CDR1 is MNHEY, CDR2 SMNVEV, per germline (reference sequence). The CDR3 extends over 19 amino acids. CDR3 protein: CASSLRGVSSSPGANVLTF. CDR3 sequence (DNA): TGTGCCAGCAGTTTAAGGGGGGTGAGCAGTTCACCTGGGGCCAACGTCCTGACTTTC.

The rearrangement links TRBV29-1 to TRBJ2-5, with TRBD2 identical over 9 bases. Losses at the gene ends were 6 bases for V and 2 bases for J; bases not matched to a gene: 7. CDR3 size: 14 residues. The germline gives CDR1 SQVTM, CDR2 ANQGSEA. The CDR3 DNA reads as TGCAGCGTCCTGACTAGCGGCTCACAAGAGACCCAGTACTTC. Protein sequence: CSVLTSGSQETQYF. Combining the CDR3 with reference TRBV29-1 and TRBJ2-5 gives the whole variable domain SAVISQKPSRDICQRGTSLTIQCQVDSQVTMMFWYRQQPGQSLTLIATANQGSEATYESGFVIDKFPISRPNLTFSTLTVSNMSPEDSSIYLCSVLTSGSQETQYFGPGTRLLVL.

This clonotype was counted only a few times. V usage is TRBV6-5 and J usage is TRBJ2-7, with a tentative D call TRBD2 (5 bases). The CDR3 length is 14 residues. V lost 5 bases to trimming and J lost 3 bases, with 14 bases between them. CDR1 and CDR2 from the germline V gene are MNHEY and SVGAGI. CDR3 sequence: CASSPGSSGYEQYF. The DNA of the CDR3 is TGTGCCAGCAGTCCGGGGTCTAGTGGCTACGAGCAGTACTTC.

This chain links TRBV5-1 with TRBJ2-1; 7 nucleotides agree with TRBD1. Germline V gene lookup returns CDR1 SGHRS and CDR2 YFSETQ. The CDR3 has 15 residues. Trimming removed 4 bases from V and 9 bases from J; junction bases left unmatched: 13. The CDR3 loop reads CASSIRQGGSSEQFF. As DNA, the CDR3 is TGCGCCAGCAGCATAAGACAGGGTGGATCGAGTGAGCAGTTCTTC.

A few counts support this clonotype. The genes are TRBV7-2 and TRBJ2-7; TRBD2 matches 10 bases. The CDR3 loop spans 15 amino acids. J gave up 5 bases and V 3 bases, and 7 bases lay outside the gene matches. Germline V gives CDR1 SGHTA, CDR2 FQGNSA. The chain's CDR3 is CASSFEAGGRHEQYF. In DNA, the CDR3 is TGTGCCAGCAGCTTTGAAGCGGGAGGGAGGCACGAGCAGTACTTC.

A note on this clonotype: A read error may produce the germline difference seen at one junction end. The rearrangement links TRBV20-1 to TRBJ1-2; TRBD1 might be the D (6 bases). The CDR3 is 19 amino acids. The germline gives CDR1 DFQATT, CDR2 SNEGSKA (reference sequence). The CDR3 spells CSASQGKRGAIRVIDGYTF. As DNA, the CDR3 is TGCAGCGCTAGTCAGGGGAAACGGGGCGCGATCAGGGTCATTGATGGCTACACCTTC.

With respect to this clonotype: The junction and the germline gene differ at one end; a read error may be behind it. This rearrangement joins TRBV12-3 or TRBV12-4 to TRBJ1-5; tentative D call: TRBD1 (6 bases). There are 15 residues in the CDR3. The DNA for the CDR3 is TGTGCCAGCAGCCGGCGGGTGGGGGCAGGTCAGCCCCGGCATTTT. Protein sequence: CASSRRVGAGQPRHF.

The chain uses TRBV25-1 and TRBJ2-5; TRBD1 matches at 11 bases. V was clipped by 3 bases and J by 11 bases; unmatched bases: 8. This CDR3 region has 14 residues. The germline V gene encodes CDR1 MGHDK and CDR2 SYGVNS. CDR3 sequence (DNA): TGTGCCAGCAGTGAGGACAGGGGGCCGAATGAGCAGTACTTC. Residues: CASSEDRGPNEQYF.

This clonotype was seen more than once but under ten times. The chain links TRBV11-2 to TRBJ2-7; TRBD1 aligns across 11 bases. The CDR3 totals 16 residues. Germline trimming cut 5 bases from V and 1 base from J; bases unmatched to any gene: 7. From germline, CDR1 is SGHAT and CDR2 FQNNGV. The CDR3 DNA is TGTGCCAGCAGCCAGACGGGACAGGGGGTGTCCTACGAGCAGTACTTC. This translates into CASSQTGQGVSYEQYF.

This clonotype was detected only a few times. V is TRBV5-1 and J is TRBJ2-1; 7 bases fit TRBD2. Germline CDR1 is SGHRS and CDR2 is YFSETQ. J was trimmed by 6 bases and V by 2 bases; bases with no gene match: 11. The CDR3 sequence is 16 residues long. CDR3 sequence: CASSLLGREFVNEQFF. The CDR3 DNA reads TGCGCCAGCAGCTTACTGGGGCGGGAGTTCGTCAATGAGCAGTTCTTC. Using reference TRBV5-1 and TRBJ2-1 for the parts outside the CDR3, the full variable domain is KAGVTQTPRYLIKTRGQQVTLSCSPISGHRSVSWYQQTPGQGLQFLFEYFSETQRNKGNFPGRFSGRQFSNSRSEMNVSTLELGDSALYLCASSLLGREFVNEQFFGPGTRLTVL.